The 6 T cell receptor beta chains given below trace back to one sample, sequenced in a study of cytomegalovirus exposure and HLA in healthy donors. PCR used 60 Vbeta primers and 13 Jbeta primers. The protocol was immunoSEQ multiplex PCR, while the TCRdb copy is restricted to in-frame clones and leaves out a portion. This repertoire shows roughly 190,000 clones, around three quarters found once; its top ten account for 1.5% to 2%. Material for sequencing was PBMCs. Receptors were obtained from a woman aged 18-29 years in good health and CMV-seronegative.

The chain couples TRBV5-1 to TRBJ1-1, with 11 bases aligning to TRBD1. This CDR3 is 16 amino acids long. Losses at the gene ends were 3 bases for V and 0 bases for J; bases not matched to a gene: 4. The germline V gene encodes CDR1 SGHRS and CDR2 YFSETQ. CDR3: CASSWGTGGMNTEAFF. The CDR3 DNA follows: TGCGCCAGCAGCTGGGGGACAGGGGGGATGAACACTGAAGCTTTCTTT. The full variable domain, rest sourced from reference TRBV5-1 and TRBJ1-1, is KAGVTQTPRYLIKTRGQQVTLSCSPISGHRSVSWYQQTPGQGLQFLFEYFSETQRNKGNFPGRFSGRQFSNSRSEMNVSTLELGDSALYLCASSWGTGGMNTEAFFGQGTRLTVV.

The V call is TRBV11-2, the J call TRBJ1-5, with D hard to call. Trimming removed 1 base at V and 7 bases at J, with 8 bases between. Germline-derived CDR1 and CDR2 are SGHAT and FQNNGV. The CDR3 extends over 13 amino acids. The CDR3 coding sequence is TGTGCCAGCAGCTTAGCCAGAGGCCAGCCCCAGCATTTT. This gives the protein CASSLARGQPQHF.

The gene calls are TRBV19 and TRBJ1-1, with a tentative D call TRBD1 (5 bases). Trimming removed 6 bases at V and 3 bases at J, with 17 bases between. The length of the CDR3 is 15 residues. Germline V gene data show CDR1 as LNHDA and CDR2 as SQIVND (reference sequence). The CDR3 here is CASSSFWRGDTEAFF. The DNA for the CDR3 is TGTGCCAGTAGCTCGTTTTGGAGGGGTGACACTGAAGCTTTCTTT.

The rearrangement joins TRBV11-2 to TRBJ2-5; tentatively, D is TRBD2 (7 bases). The CDR3 consists of 15 residues. In germline, CDR1 is SGHAT, CDR2 FQNNGV. The V and J ends lost 1 base and 4 bases respectively, with 13 bases between them. Written as DNA, the CDR3 is TGTGCCAGCAGCTTAGGAAGGGGGGGGCGAGAGACCCAGTACTTC. Its translation is CASSLGRGGRETQYF.

In this sample, this clone turned up once. The CDR3 DNA sequence: TGTGCCAGCAGGCTGGGGACAGGGGATAGCAATCAGCCCCAGCATTTT. It yields the protein CASRLGTGDSNQPQHF. This rearrangement joins TRBV28 to TRBJ1-5, with 10 bases lining up with TRBD1. V gave up 6 bases and J gave up 0 bases; unmatched junction bases: 5. This CDR3 is built from 16 residues. The V gene's germline CDR1 is MDHEN and CDR2 SYDVKM.

V and J are TRBV5-1 and TRBJ2-7, with D possibly matching TRBD1 (5 bases). V was clipped by 4 bases and J by 2 bases, with 13 bases between them. CDR1 SGHRS and CDR2 YFSETQ come from the germline V gene. The CDR3 has 14 amino acids. The CDR3 loop is CASSPQQGAYEQYF. The CDR3 DNA reads as TGCGCCAGCAGCCCCCAGCAAGGGGCCTACGAGCAGTACTTC.